The entry below gives a single T cell receptor beta chain sequence along with its context. The antigen is not known. An Oncomine TCR Beta short-read assay was used to sequence the DNA from cultured CD4+ T cells. TCRdb called the PCR reads again in MiXCR, with one record for every CDR3 protein. The sample includes around 19,000 distinct CDR3 sequences, 43% seen only once; the top ten take roughly an eighth. This entry comes from a study of vaccination and CD4 T cells after COVID-19. Treatment reported: roughly 11-day PBMC culture with coronavirus spike peptide pools or control peptides (ViraFEST assay). V shed 5 bases and J 1 base; nucleotides not matched to a gene: 4. CDR1 is LNHDA, CDR2 SQIVND, per germline (reference sequence). The CDR3 loop spans 16 amino acids.

The chain couples TRBV19 to TRBJ1-5, with 11 nucleotides matching TRBD1. The specimen was CD4+ T cells from blood, cultured in vitro. This clonotype was sampled from a human donor who had recovered from COVID-19. CDR3 bases: TGTGCCAGTAGTTCCCGGACAGGGGGCAGCAATCAGCCCCAGCATTTT. It encodes CASSSRTGGSNQPQHF.